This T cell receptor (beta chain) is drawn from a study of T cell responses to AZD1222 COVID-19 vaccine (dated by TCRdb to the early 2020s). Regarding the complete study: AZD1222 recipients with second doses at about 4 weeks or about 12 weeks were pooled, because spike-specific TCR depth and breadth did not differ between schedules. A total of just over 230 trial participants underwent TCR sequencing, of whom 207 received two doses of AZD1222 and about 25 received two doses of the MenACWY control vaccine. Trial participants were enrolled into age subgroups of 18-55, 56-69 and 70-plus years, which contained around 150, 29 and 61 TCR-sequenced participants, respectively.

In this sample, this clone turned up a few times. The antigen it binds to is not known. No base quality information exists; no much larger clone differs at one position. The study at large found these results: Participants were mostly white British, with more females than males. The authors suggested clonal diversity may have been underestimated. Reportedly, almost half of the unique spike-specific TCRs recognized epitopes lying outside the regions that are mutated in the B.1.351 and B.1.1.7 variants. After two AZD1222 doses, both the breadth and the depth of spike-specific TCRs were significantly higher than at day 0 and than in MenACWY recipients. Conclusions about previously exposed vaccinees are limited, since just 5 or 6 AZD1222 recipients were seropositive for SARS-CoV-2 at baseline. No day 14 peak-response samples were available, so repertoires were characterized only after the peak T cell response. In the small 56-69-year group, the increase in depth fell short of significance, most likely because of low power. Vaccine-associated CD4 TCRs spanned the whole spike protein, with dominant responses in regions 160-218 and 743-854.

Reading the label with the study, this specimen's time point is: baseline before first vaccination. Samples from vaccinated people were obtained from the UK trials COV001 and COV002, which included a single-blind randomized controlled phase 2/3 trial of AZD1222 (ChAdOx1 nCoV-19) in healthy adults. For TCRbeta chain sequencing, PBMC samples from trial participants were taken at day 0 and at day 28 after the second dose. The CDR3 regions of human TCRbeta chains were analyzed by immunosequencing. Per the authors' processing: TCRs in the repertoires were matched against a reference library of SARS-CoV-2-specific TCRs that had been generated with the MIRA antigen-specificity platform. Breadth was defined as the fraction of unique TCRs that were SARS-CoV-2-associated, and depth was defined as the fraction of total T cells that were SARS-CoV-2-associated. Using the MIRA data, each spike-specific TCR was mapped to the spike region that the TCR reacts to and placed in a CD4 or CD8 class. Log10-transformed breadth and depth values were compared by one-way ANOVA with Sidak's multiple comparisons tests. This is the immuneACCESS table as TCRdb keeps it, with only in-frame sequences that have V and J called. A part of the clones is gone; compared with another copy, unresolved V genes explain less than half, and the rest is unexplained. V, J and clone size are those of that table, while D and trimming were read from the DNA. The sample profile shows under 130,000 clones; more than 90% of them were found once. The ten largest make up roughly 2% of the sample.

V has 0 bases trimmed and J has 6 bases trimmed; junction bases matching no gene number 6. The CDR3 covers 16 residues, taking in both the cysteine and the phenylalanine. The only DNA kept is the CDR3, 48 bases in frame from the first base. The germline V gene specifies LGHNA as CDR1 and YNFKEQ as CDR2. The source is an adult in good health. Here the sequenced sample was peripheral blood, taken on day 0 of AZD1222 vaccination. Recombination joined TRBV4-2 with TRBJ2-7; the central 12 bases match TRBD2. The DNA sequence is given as TGTGCCAGCAGCCAAGATATGGCTAGCGGGGGGGCCGAGCAGTACTTC. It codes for CASSQDMASGGAEQYF.